The T cell receptor (beta chain) described here comes from a study of beta chain features in type 1 diabetes. Across the whole study: The study found patients and healthy donors alike in age, gender and cell yields. Examined across all samples were some 99 million sorted cells. Study-wide results and caveats: TCRB CDR3s from Type 1 diabetes patients were moderately but significantly shorter in all four CD4+ subsets. The naive, central memory and Treg TCRB repertoires looked more alike in patients than they did in healthy donors.

As for this clone: Its antigen is still unknown.

Expressed TCRB transcripts were sequenced after all isolated RNA was converted to cDNA. Profiling relied on immunoSEQ multiplex PCR, and the TCRdb table lists in-frame clones only, not all of them. The sample contains 350,000 to 400,000 clones, around 12% of which appear only once. Sorted populations were all over 95% pure. V lost 4 bases and J lost 0, with 13 bases in between. The germline V gene has CDR1 SNHLY and CDR2 FYNNEI. This CDR3 has 16 residues. The chain employs TRBV2 and TRBJ1-5; possibly TRBD1 for D (5 bases). The sequence was obtained from a woman aged 18 to 35 with type 1 diabetes. The sample was naive CD4+ T cells from blood. The CDR3 coding sequence is TGTGCCAGCAGTGTGAAGGGCGGGGGTAGCAATCAGCCCCAGCATTTT. It is translated as CASSVKGGGSNQPQHF.